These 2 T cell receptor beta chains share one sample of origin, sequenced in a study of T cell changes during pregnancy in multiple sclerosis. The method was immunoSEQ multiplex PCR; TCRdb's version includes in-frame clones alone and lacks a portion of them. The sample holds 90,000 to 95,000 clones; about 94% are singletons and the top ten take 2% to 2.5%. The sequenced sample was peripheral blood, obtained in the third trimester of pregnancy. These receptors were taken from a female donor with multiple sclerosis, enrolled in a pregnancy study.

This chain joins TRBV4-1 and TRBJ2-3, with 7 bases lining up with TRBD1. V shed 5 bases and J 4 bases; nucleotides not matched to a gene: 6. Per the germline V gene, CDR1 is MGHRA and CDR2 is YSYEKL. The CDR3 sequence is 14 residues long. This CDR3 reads CASSIQTGPDTQYF. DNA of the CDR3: TGCGCCAGCAGCATCCAGACAGGGCCAGATACGCAGTATTTT.

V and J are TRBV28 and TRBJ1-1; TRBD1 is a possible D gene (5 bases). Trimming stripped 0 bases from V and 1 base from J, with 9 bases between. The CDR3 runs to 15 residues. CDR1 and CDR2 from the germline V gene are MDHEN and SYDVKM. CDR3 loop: CASSLWGGSNTEAFF. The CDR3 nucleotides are TGTGCCAGCAGTTTATGGGGGGGGTCGAACACTGAAGCTTTCTTT.